This TCR beta chain was observed in a study of blood T cells in healthy people across ages. Study conclusions and caveats: Researchers report that TCR beta diversity correlated strongly with naive T cell percentage. Diversity was estimated from one million T cells, and these estimates were considered underestimates.

Samples had at least 7 million PBMCs isolated from them. Per sample, at least 5.5 micrograms of total RNA were extracted. From germline, CDR1 is ENHRY and CDR2 SYGVKD. The CDR3 length is 12 residues. Deletions cut 6 bases from V and 4 bases from J, with 9 bases between. Remarks on this clonotype: Its antigen remains unknown.

Sample-barcoded 5' priming and a J-beta primer mix drove a second PCR of 7 to 11 cycles. TCRdb re-called the 5' RACE reads through MiXCR, storing one row per CDR3 protein. This sample yields fewer than 2,000,000 distinct CDR3 sequences, of which roughly two fifths are seen a single time; 23% belongs to the top ten. This chain joins TRBV10-3 and TRBJ2-5; D gene unclear. The sequencing input was blood. The sequence derives from a human donor in good health. The CDR3 coding sequence is TGTGCCATCAGCAGCGTGAGAGAGACCCAGTACTTC. Translated, it gives CAISSVRETQYF.